This is a list of T cell receptor beta chains from one sample in a study of PD-L1 blockade in urothelial cancer. Data came from immunoSEQ multiplex PCR; TCRdb stores just in-frame clones and leaves some out. The sample has roughly 62,000 clones; 82% are singletons. The source material was PBMCs, sampled around atezolizumab (anti-PD-L1) treatment. These receptors originate from a man in his 70s with urothelial cancer. Both conserved end residues are part of each CDR3. The D gene is left open where the match is weak. The listing skips clone size in some rows; elsewhere it reads once, few, many or a size class.

cdr3_length	j_call	clone_size	d_call	v_call	cdr3_aa	cdr3_nt
14	TRBJ1-2	NA	NA	TRBV5-1	CASSEGRTAYGYTF	TGCGCCAGCTCCGAAGGGCGGACAGCCTATGGCTACACCTTC
18	TRBJ1-2	NA	NA	TRBV30	CAWSVARQALGANYGYTF	TGTGCCTGGAGTGTTGCCCGACAGGCCTTGGGGGCTAACTATGGCTACACCTTC
11	TRBJ2-5	few	TRBD2	TRBV5-4	CASSSSGRVNF	TGTGCCAGCAGCTCTAGCGGGAGGGTCAACTTC
16	TRBJ2-2	NA	TRBD1	TRBV9	CASSPNRGRNTGELFF	TGTGCCAGCAGCCCTAACAGGGGGCGCAACACCGGGGAGCTGTTTTTT
13	TRBJ2-7	NA	NA	TRBV27	CASSTGKTYEQYF	TGTGCCAGCAGTACCGGGAAAACCTACGAGCAGTACTTC
14	TRBJ2-5	NA	TRBD2	TRBV29-1	CSVGRGQGGETQYF	TGCAGCGTTGGAAGGGGCCAGGGAGGGGAGACCCAGTACTTC
12	TRBJ2-7	NA	NA	TRBV5-5	CASSLAGEEQYF	TGTGCCAGCAGCTTGGCGGGGGAAGAGCAGTACTTC
15	TRBJ2-1	NA	NA	TRBV2	CASSEEPGIYNEQFF	TGTGCCAGCAGTGAAGAACCCGGGATCTACAATGAGCAGTTCTTC
18	TRBJ2-3	NA	TRBD2	TRBV11-1	CASSPGLAGGPSQDTQYF	TGTGCCAGCAGCCCGGGACTAGCGGGAGGGCCCTCGCAAGATACGCAGTATTTT
14	TRBJ2-3	NA	TRBD2	TRBV29-1	CSVGTSGSTDTQYF	TGCAGCGTTGGAACTAGCGGAAGCACAGATACGCAGTATTTT